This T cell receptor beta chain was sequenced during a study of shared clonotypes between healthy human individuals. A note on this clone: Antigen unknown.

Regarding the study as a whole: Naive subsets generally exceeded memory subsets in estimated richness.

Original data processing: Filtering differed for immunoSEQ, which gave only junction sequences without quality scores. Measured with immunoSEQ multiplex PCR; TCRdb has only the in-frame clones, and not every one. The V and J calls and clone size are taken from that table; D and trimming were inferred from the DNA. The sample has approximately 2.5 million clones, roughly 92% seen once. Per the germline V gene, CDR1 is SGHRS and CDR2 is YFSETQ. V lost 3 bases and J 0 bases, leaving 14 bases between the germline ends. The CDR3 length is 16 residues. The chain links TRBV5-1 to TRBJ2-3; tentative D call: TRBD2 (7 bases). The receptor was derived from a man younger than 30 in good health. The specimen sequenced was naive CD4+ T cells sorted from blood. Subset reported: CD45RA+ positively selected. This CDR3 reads CASSSGGGESTDTQYF. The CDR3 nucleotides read TGCGCCAGCAGCTCGGGGGGCGGGGAGAGCACAGATACGCAGTATTTT.